This T cell receptor (beta chain) was captured by sequencing in a study of post-analysis software for immune sequencing data. Findings of the study overall: Five TRBV segments were significantly more frequent in patients than in controls. TRBV5-6, TRBV5-1 and TRBV20-1 were among these segments.

Every TCR beta cDNA library bore unique molecular identifiers. TCRdb independently ran MiXCR on the PCR reads; one entry per CDR3 protein. The sample includes around 770,000 distinct CDR3 sequences, roughly 46% of them seen just once. V was shortened by 6 bases and J by 4 bases, with 16 bases between the two germline ends. The germline V gene has CDR1 DFQATT and CDR2 SNEGSKA (reference sequence). The CDR3 is 14 amino acids. There are a few counts of this clonotype. Its antigen remains unidentified. Sequencing was carried out using blood. The gene calls are TRBV20-1 and TRBJ2-4; a weak D match, TRBD1 (6 bases). The source is a girl aged 10-17 years with multiple sclerosis. The CDR3 spells CSAILQGEKNIQYF. In DNA form, the CDR3 reads TGCAGTGCCATCCTACAGGGCGAGAAAAACATTCAGTACTTC.